The entry below describes one T cell receptor beta chain. Its antigen remains unidentified. Sequencing used immunoSEQ multiplex PCR; TCRdb keeps in-frame clones, though not all of them. Of 70,000 to 95,000 clones in the sample, roughly 93% were seen once. Germline V gene lookup returns CDR1 LGHNA and CDR2 YSLEER. V shed 4 bases and J shed 5 bases, with 6 bases lying between them. CDR3 size: 12 residues. This record belongs to a study of siplizumab effects on memory and regulatory T cells. Study-level points and caveats: Naive T cells were seen as more diverse than memory cells and as major alloresponse contributors.

The chain carries TRBV4-3 and TRBJ2-1; no clear D gene. The sequencing sample was made of CD8+ T cells sorted from blood. The TCR comes from a human donor in good health. CDR3 bases: TGCGCCAGCAGCCCAAACAACAATGAGCAGTTCTTC. Translating it yields CASSPNNNEQFF.